Sequencing of this TCR beta chain was carried out in a study of blood T cell repertoires in COVID-19 (dated by TCRdb to about 2020). Study-wide context: Samples from collaborators originated in the United States, Italy and Spain and spanned both the acute and convalescent phases of COVID-19. The material from the prospective study consisted of cDNA or gDNA derived from T cells, B-cell-depleted T cells, or PBMCs. Deeply sampled blood TCRbeta repertoires from subjects exposed to, actively infected with, or recovered from COVID-19 were included in the dataset. A freely available public database, intended as a resource for researchers studying the immune response to SARS-CoV-2, is where the repertoires were released. Samples came from the ongoing ImmuneRACE study (first 160 participants) plus 1,254 subjects from 6 global collaborators. A de-identified subject ID, COVID-19 status, age in years and sex were almost always included in the sample metadata. Where HLA class I and class II types were available, the types were taken from metadata supplied by the sample provider, not from assay-based typing.

TCRbeta CDR3 regions were amplified from genomic DNA using the immunoSEQ Assay, a bias-controlled multiplex PCR. Under the source paper's analysis protocol: The number of nucleated cells in each sample was estimated by amplification of reference gene primers within the assay. To quantify the absolute abundance of each unique TCRbeta CDR3 rearrangement, sequence reads were collapsed and filtered. Productive Simpson clonality was computed per sample as the square root of Simpson's diversity index over productive rearrangements. TCRdb obtained this table from immuneACCESS and retained in-frame rearrangements with V and J assigned. These tables miss some clones; where compared with another copy, unresolved V genes account for less than half of the shortfall, and the remainder is unexplained. Clone size and V and J calls were adopted from that table, with D and trimming inferred from the DNA. The sample table contains 200,000 to 250,000 clones; only one count was recorded for about nine tenths of them. Around 6.5% of the sample lies in the top ten.

Each collaborating institution followed its own protocols to collect whole blood in K2EDTA tubes. For TCRbeta analysis, collaborator samples were shipped as frozen whole blood, as isolated PBMCs, or as DNA extracted from either sample type. According to the germline V gene, CDR1 reads SGHTS and CDR2 reads YDEGEE. CDR3 length: 14 amino acids, cysteine to phenylalanine. Of the read, only the CDR3 DNA is kept; its 42 bases are in frame from base 1. V is cut back by 1 base and J by 2 bases, with 3 bases in the junction unmatched. Findings and caveats that apply to the study as a whole: Clinical and demographic metadata were provided uncurated, with the amount varying by source and participant.

Remarks on this clone: Its antigen has not been determined. No base quality information exists; no much larger clone differs at one position.

The origin of this receptor is a man in his 60s with acute or convalescent COVID-19. The sequence is built from TRBV5-8 and TRBJ2-7; the junction holds 7 bases that match TRBD1. The sample was peripheral blood. The CDR3 region reads CASSLPDRTYEQYF. The DNA reads as follows: TGTGCCAGCAGCTTGCCGGACAGGACCTACGAGCAGTACTTC.